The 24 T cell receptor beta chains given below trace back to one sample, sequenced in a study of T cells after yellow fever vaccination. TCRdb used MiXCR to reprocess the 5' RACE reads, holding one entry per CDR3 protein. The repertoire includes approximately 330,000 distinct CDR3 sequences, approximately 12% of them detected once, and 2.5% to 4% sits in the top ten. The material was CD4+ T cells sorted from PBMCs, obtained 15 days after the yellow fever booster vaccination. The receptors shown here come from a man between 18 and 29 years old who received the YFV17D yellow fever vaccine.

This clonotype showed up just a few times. The CDR3 DNA reads as TGTGCCAGCAGTGACCGTAGCGGCTTACCTGAGGATACGCAGTATTTT. Its protein is CASSDRSGLPEDTQYF. The V and J genes are TRBV6-2 or TRBV6-3 and TRBJ2-3; maybe TRBD2 (6 bases). Germline assignment: CDR1 MNHEY and CDR2 SVGEGT. Between the trimmed V and J ends, which lost 5 bases and 6 bases, there was a span of 21 bases. The CDR3 covers 16 residues.

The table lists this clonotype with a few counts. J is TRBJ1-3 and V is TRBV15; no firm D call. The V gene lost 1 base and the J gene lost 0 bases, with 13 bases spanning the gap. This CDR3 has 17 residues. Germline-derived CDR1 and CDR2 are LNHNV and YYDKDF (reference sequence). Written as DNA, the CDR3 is TGTGCCACCAGCAGAGGACCCGACCGAACCTCTGGAAACACCATATATTTT. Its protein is CATSRGPDRTSGNTIYF.

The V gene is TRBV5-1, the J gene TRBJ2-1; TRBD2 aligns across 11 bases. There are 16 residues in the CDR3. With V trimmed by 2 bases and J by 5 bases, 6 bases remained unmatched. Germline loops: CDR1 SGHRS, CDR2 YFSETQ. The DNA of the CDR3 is TGCGCCAGCAGCTTTGTAGCGGGGGGGCGGCACAATGAGCAGTTCTTC. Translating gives CASSFVAGGRHNEQFF.

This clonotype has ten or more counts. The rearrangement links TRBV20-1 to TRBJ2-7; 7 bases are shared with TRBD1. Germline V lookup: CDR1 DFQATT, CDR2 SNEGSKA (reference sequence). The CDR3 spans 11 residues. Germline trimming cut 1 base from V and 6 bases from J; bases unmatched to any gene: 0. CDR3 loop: CSARAGGEQYF. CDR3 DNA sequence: TGCAGTGCTAGAGCAGGGGGCGAGCAGTACTTC.

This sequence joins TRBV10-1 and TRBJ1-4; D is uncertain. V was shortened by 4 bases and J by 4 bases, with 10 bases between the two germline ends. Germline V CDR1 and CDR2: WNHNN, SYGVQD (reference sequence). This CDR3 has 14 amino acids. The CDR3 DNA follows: TGCGCCAGCAGTGTTTCGAAGAGTAATGAAAAACTGTTTTTT. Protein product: CASSVSKSNEKLFF.

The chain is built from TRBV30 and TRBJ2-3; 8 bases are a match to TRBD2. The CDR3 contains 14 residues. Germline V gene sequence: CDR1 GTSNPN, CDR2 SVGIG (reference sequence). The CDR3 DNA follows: TGTGCTCGGGAGCGGGGGCCCTTGTCAGATACGCAGTATTTT. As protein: CARERGPLSDTQYF.

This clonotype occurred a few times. CDR3 DNA sequence: TGTGCCACCAGCAGAGATGAGAGGCGGACCCAGTACTTC. Protein: CATSRDERRTQYF. The chain carries TRBV15 and TRBJ2-5; D remains ambiguous. The CDR3 covers 13 residues. Trimming took off 0 bases at V and 7 bases at J, with 9 bases between the two ends. CDR1 LNHNV and CDR2 YYDKDF come from the germline V gene (reference sequence).

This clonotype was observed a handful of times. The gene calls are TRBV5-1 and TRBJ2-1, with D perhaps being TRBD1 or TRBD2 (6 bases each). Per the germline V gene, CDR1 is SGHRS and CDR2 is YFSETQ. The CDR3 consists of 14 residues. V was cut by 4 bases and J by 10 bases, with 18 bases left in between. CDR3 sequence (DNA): TGCGCCAGCAGCCCCTACGGGGGCCGCATGGAGCAGTTCTTC. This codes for CASSPYGGRMEQFF. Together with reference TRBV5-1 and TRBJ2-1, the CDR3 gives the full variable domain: KAGVTQTPRYLIKTRGQQVTLSCSPISGHRSVSWYQQTPGQGLQFLFEYFSETQRNKGNFPGRFSGRQFSNSRSEMNVSTLELGDSALYLCASSPYGGRMEQFFGPGTRLTVL.

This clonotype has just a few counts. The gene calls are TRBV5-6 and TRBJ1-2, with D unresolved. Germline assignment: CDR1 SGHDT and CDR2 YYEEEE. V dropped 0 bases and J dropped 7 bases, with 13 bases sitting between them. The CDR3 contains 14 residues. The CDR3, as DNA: TGTGCCAGCAGCTTGGATGCGACCTGGGGTGGCTACACCTTC. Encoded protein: CASSLDATWGGYTF.

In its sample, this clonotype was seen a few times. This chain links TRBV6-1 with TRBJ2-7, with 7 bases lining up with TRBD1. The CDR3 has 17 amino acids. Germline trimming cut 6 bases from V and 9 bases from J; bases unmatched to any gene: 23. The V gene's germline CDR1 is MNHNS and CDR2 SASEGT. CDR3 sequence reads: CASRNGHGDSYPGWQYF. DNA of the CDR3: TGTGCCAGCAGGAATGGGCACGGGGACAGCTACCCTGGGTGGCAGTACTTC.

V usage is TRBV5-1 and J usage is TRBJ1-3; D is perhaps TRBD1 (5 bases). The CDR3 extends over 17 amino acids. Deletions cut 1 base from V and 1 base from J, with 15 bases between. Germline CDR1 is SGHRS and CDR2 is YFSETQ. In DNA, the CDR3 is TGCGCCAGCAGCTTGCAGGGCAGCCCTTATTCTGGAAACACCATATATTTT. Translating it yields CASSLQGSPYSGNTIYF.

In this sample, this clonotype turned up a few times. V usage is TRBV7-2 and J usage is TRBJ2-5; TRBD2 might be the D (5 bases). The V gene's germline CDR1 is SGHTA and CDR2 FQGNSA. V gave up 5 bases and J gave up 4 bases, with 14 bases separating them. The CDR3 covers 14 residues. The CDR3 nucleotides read TGTGCCAGCAGCCCCGCCGGACTTCCAGAGACCCAGTACTTC. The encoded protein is CASSPAGLPETQYF. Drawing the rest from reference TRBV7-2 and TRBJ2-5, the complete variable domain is GAGVSQSPSNKVTEKGKDVELRCDPISGHTALYWYRQSLGQGLEFLIYFQGNSAPDKSGLPSDRFSAERTGGSVSTLTIQRTQQEDSAVYLCASSPAGLPETQYFGPGTRLLVL.

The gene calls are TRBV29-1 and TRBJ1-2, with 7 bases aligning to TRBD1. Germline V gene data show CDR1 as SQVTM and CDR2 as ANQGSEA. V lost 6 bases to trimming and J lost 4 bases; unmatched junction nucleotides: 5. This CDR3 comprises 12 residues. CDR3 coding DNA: TGCAGCGTGGACGGGACAGCCTATGGCTACACCTTC. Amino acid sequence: CSVDGTAYGYTF.

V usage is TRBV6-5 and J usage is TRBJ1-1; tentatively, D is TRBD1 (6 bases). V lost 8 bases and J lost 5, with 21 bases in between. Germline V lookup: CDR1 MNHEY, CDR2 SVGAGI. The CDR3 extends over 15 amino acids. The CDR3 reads CASYVNRAGGTEAFF. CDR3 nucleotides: TGTGCCAGCTACGTCAACAGGGCGGGGGGTACTGAAGCTTTCTTT.

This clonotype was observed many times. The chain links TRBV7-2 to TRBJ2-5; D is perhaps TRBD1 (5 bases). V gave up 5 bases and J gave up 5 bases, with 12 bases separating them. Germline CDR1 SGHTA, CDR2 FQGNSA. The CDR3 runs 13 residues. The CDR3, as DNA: TGTGCCAGCAGCCCCAGGGTTTTGGAGACCCAGTACTTC. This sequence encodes CASSPRVLETQYF.

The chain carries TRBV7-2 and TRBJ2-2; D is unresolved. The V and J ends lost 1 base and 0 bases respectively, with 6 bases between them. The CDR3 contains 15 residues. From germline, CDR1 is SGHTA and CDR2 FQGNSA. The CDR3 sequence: CASSLVQPNTGELFF. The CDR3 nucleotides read TGTGCCAGCAGCTTAGTACAGCCGAACACCGGGGAGCTGTTTTTT.

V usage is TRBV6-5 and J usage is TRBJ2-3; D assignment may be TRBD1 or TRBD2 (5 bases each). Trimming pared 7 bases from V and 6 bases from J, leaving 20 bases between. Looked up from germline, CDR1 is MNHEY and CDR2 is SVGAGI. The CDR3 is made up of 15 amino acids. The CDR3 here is CASKPFGVGADTQYF. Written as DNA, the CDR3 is TGTGCCAGCAAACCTTTCGGGGTCGGGGCGGATACGCAGTATTTT.

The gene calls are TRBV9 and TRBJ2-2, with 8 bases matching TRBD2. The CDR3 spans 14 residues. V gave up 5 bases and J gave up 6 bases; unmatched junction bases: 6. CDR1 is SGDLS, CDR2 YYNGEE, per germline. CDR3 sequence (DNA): TGTGCCAGCAGTGCCGGGACTAGTGCCGGGGAGCTGTTTTTT. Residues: CASSAGTSAGELFF.

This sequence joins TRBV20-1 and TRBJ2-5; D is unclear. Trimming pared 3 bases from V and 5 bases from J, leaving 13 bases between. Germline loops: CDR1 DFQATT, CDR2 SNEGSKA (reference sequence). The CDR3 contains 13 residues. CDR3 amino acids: CSASFGAPETQYF. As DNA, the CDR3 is TGCAGTGCTAGTTTCGGTGCCCCGGAGACCCAGTACTTC.

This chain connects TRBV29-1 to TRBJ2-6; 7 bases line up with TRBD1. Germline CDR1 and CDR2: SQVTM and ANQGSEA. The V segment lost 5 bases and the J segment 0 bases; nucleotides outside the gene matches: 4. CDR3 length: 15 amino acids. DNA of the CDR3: TGCAGCGTTCGACAGGGATCCTCTGGGGCCAACGTCCTGACTTTC. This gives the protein CSVRQGSSGANVLTF.

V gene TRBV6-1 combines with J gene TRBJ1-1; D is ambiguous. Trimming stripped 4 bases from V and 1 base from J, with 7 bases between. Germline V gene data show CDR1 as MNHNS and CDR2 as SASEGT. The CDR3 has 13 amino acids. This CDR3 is CASSAQPNTEAFF. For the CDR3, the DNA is TGTGCCAGCAGTGCCCAACCGAACACTGAAGCTTTCTTT.

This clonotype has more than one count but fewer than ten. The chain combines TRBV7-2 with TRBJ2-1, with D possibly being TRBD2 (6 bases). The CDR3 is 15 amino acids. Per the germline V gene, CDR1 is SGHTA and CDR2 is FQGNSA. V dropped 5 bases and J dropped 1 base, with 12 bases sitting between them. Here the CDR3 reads CASSATRGSYNEQFF. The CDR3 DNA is TGTGCCAGCAGCGCGACCCGGGGGTCCTACAATGAGCAGTTCTTC.

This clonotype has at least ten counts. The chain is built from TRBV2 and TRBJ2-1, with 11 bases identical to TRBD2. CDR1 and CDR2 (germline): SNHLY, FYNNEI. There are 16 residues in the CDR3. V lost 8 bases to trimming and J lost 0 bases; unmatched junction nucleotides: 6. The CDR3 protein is CASLTSGVSSYNEQFF. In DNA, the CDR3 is TGTGCCAGCCTGACTAGCGGGGTAAGCTCCTACAATGAGCAGTTCTTC.

The CDR3 sequence is CASSLRAVGRETQYF. The CDR3 DNA reads TGTGCCAGCAGCCTGAGAGCAGTTGGGCGGGAGACCCAGTACTTC. V gene TRBV5-4 combines with J gene TRBJ2-5; D ambiguous. Germline-derived CDR1 and CDR2 are SGHNT and YYREEE (reference sequence). V lost 4 bases to trimming and J lost 5 bases, with 18 bases between them. The CDR3 loop spans 15 amino acids.